The following is a T cell receptor (beta chain) sequence with its context. This CDR3 has 15 amino acids. Trimming shortened V by 4 bases and J by 3 bases, and 13 bases separated the two germline ends. Germline V lookup: CDR1 LGHDT, CDR2 YNNKEL (reference sequence). The protocol was immunoSEQ multiplex PCR, while the TCRdb copy is restricted to in-frame clones and leaves out a portion. Among about 130,000 clones listed, more than 85% were seen once. This specimen belongs to a study of control samples from healthy donors and cancer patients. The V call is TRBV3-1 (or the pseudogene TRBV3-2), the J call TRBJ2-1; D tentatively reads TRBD1 or TRBD2 (6 bases each). Input material: blood. The sequence derives from a man between 18 and 35 years old in good health. CDR3 amino acids: CASSPIGGLYNEQFF. CDR3 nucleotide sequence: TGTGCCAGCAGCCCGATCGGGGGCCTCTACAATGAGCAGTTCTTC.